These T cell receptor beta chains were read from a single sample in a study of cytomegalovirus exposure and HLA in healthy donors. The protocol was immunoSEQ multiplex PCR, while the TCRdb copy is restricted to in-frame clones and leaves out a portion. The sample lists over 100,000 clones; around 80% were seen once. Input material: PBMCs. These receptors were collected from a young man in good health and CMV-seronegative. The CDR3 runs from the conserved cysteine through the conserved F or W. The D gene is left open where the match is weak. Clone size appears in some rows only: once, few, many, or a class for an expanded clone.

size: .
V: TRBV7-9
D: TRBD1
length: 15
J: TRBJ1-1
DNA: TGTGCCAGCAGCCCGCCCGGGACAGGGAATACTGAAGCTTTCTTT
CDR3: CASSPPGTGNTEAFF

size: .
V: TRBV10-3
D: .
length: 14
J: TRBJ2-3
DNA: TGTGCCCTCTCCCCCGCTAGCGACACAGATACGCAGTATTTT
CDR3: CALSPASDTDTQYF

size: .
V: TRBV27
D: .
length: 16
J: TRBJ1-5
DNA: TGTGCCAGCAGTTCAGGGGCAGGGGCCAGCAATCAGCCCCAGCATTTT
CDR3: CASSSGAGASNQPQHF

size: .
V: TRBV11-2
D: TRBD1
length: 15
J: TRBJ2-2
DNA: TGTGCCAGCAGCTCAGGGACAGGGTGGCCCGGGGAGCTGTTTTTT
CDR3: CASSSGTGWPGELFF

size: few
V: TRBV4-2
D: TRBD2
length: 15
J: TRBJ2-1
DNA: TGTGCCAGCAGCCAAGAGGCGGGGGAGGTCAATGAGCAGTTCTTC
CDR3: CASSQEAGEVNEQFF

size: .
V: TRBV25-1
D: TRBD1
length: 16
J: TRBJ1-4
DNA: TGTGCCAGCAGTGAGCGAACCGGGACAGGGGAGGAAAAACTGTTTTTT
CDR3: CASSERTGTGEEKLFF

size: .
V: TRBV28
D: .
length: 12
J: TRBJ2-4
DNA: TGTGCCAGCAGTTCGGACAAAAACAGTCAGTACTTC
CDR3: CASSSDKNSQYF

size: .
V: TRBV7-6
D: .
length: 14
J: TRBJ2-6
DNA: TGTGCCAGCAGCAGAGTTGCTGGGGCCAACGTCCTGACTTTC
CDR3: CASSRVAGANVLTF

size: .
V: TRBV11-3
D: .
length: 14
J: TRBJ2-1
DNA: TGTGCCAGCAGCTTAGTGGGGGGAAGGGATGAGCAGTTCTTC
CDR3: CASSLVGGRDEQFF

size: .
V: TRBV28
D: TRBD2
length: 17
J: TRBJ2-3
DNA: TGTGCCAGCAGTTTACTAGGGACTAGCGGGGAGACAGATACGCAGTATTTT
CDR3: CASSLLGTSGETDTQYF

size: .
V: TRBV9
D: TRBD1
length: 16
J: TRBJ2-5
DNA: TGTGCCAGCAGCACCTCCGGGACAGCCTACCAAGAGACCCAGTACTTC
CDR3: CASSTSGTAYQETQYF

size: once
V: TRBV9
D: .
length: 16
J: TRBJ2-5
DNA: TGTGCCAGCAGCGTAAGGGGAGGCCGATACCAAGAGACCCAGTACTTC
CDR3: CASSVRGGRYQETQYF

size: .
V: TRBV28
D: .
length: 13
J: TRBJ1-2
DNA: TGTGCCAGCACCGGGGATTTAAACTATGGCTACACCTTC
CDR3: CASTGDLNYGYTF

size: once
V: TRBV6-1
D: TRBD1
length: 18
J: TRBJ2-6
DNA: TGTGCCAGCAGTGGGACCGGGACAGGGTCCTCTGGGGCCAACGGCCTGACTTTC
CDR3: CASSGTGTGSSGANGLTF

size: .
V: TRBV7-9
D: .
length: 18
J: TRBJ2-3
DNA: TGTGCCAGCAGACAACCGGGTTTCCGGGACGGGGGATTAGATACGCAGTATTTT
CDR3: CASRQPGFRDGGLDTQYF

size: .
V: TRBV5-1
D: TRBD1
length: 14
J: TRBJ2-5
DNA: TGCGCCAGCAGCAAGGGACAGTCCCAAGAGACCCAGTACTTC
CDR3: CASSKGQSQETQYF

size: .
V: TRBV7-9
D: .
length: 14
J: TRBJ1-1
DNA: TGTGCCAGCAGCTTAGTAAGAGGTGACACTGAAGCTTTCTTT
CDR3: CASSLVRGDTEAFF

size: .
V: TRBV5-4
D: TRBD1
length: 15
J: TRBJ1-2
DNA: TGTGCCAGCAGCTTGGGGGGCCAGGGGGATTATGGCTACACCTTC
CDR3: CASSLGGQGDYGYTF

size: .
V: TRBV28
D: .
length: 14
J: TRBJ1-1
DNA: TGTGCCAGCAGTTTGACGGGGGTGAACACTGAAGCTTTCTTT
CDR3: CASSLTGVNTEAFF

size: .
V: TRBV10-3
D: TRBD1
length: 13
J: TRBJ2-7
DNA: TGTGCCATCAGTCAGACAGGGGGCGGCGAGCAGTACTTC
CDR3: CAISQTGGGEQYF

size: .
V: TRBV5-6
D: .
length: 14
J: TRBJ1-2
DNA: TGTGCCAGCAGCTTGGCCTGGCGGGGGCACCCCCACACCTTC
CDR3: CASSLAWRGHPHTF

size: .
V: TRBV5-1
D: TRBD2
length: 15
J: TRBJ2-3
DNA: TGCGCCAGCAGACTAGCGGGGGGGGGCACAGATACGCAGTATTTT
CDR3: CASRLAGGGTDTQYF